The sequence of this T cell receptor (beta chain) was determined in a study of identical twins. A universal primer site came from template switching; cDNA carried unique molecular identifiers. From the 5' RACE reads, TCRdb called clonotypes with MiXCR, one entry per CDR3 protein. The sample has 550,000 to 700,000 distinct CDR3 sequences, just under 10% seen once. The CDR3 spans 14 residues. CDR1 and CDR2 (germline): SEHNR, FQNEAQ (reference sequence). Trimming shortened V by 2 bases and J by 2 bases, and 9 bases separated the two germline ends. The same specimen was also included in a second study, on yellow fever vaccine responses in identical twins.

This rearrangement joins TRBV7-9 to TRBJ2-5, with a weak D call TRBD1 (6 bases). The origin of this receptor is a woman aged 18-29 years in good health. What was sequenced was PBMCs. Here the CDR3 DNA reads TGTGCCAGCAGCTTACAGGGGCGACAAGAGACCCAGTACTTC. Protein: CASSLQGRQETQYF. The entire variable domain, with the rest obtained from reference TRBV7-9 and TRBJ2-5, is as follows: DTGVSQNPRHKITKRGQNVTFRCDPISEHNRLYWYRQTLGQGPEFLTYFQNEAQLEKSRLLSDRFSAERPKGSFSTLEIQRTEQGDSAMYLCASSLQGRQETQYFGPGTRLLVL.